The clone carrying this T cell receptor beta chain has a count of ten or more. Amplification targeted the TCR beta CDR3 regions, with RNA transcripts as the source material. Second-round multiplex PCR came after a first-round RT-PCR that employed HTBI primers. TCRdb recomputed calls from the multiplex PCR reads with MiXCR, one row per CDR3 protein. The sample has 400,000 or so distinct CDR3 sequences, about 15% seen once. The sample is drawn from a study of Graves' ophthalmopathy and Graves' hyperthyroidism. V lost 6 bases to trimming and J lost 5 bases, with 22 bases between them. The V gene's germline CDR1 is SGHTA and CDR2 FQGNSA. The CDR3 runs to 16 residues. If no ophthalmopathy appeared within 18 months of follow-up, hyperthyroidism was termed stable.

The chain carries TRBV7-2 and TRBJ2-5; a possible D gene is TRBD1 (6 bases). The source of this sequence is an adult woman with stable Graves' hyperthyroidism. The sequenced sample consisted of peripheral blood. CDR3 residues: CASRPTGQTYFETQYF. CDR3 sequence (DNA): TGTGCCAGCAGACCTACCGGACAGACTTATTTTGAGACCCAGTACTTC.